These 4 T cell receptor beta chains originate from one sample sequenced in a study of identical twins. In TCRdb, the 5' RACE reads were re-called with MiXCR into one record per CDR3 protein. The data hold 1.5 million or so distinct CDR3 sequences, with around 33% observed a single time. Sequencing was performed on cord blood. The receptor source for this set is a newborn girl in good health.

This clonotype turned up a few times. The CDR3 reads CASSSRVGGVKEQYF. The CDR3 bases are TGTGCCAGCAGCTCCCGAGTAGGGGGAGTAAAGGAGCAGTACTTC. The chain is built from TRBV7-2 and TRBJ2-4, with D possibly TRBD1 on 6 matching bases. Trimming pared 4 bases from V and 13 bases from J, leaving 23 bases between. The germline V gene encodes CDR1 SGHTA and CDR2 FQGNSA. The CDR3 is 15 residues long. Full variable domain (remainder filled in from reference TRBV7-2 and TRBJ2-4): GAGVSQSPSNKVTEKGKDVELRCDPISGHTALYWYRQSLGQGLEFLIYFQGNSAPDKSGLPSDRFSAERTGGSVSTLTIQRTQQEDSAVYLCASSSRVGGVKEQYFGAGTRLSVL.

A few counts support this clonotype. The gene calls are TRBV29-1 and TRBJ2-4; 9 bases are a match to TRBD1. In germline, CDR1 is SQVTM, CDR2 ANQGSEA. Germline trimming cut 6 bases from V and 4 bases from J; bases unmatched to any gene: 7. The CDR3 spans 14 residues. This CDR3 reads CSVRPGQGKNIQYF. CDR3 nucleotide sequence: TGCAGCGTCCGACCGGGACAGGGAAAAAACATTCAGTACTTC.

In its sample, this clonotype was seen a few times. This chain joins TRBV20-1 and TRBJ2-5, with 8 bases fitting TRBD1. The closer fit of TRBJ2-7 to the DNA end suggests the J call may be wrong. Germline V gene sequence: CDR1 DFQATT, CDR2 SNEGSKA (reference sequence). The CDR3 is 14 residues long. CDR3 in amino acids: CSARTGQGFGEQYF. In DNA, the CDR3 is TGCAGTGCTAGAACTGGACAGGGCTTTGGCGAGCAGTACTTC.

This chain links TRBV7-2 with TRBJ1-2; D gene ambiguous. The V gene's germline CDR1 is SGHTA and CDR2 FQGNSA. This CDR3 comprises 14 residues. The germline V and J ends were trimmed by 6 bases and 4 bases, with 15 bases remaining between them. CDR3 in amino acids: CASSRSTVLYGYTF. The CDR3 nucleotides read TGTGCCAGCAGTCGCTCTACGGTCCTCTATGGCTACACCTTC.